This TCR beta chain is drawn from a study of persistence of HIV-infected CD4 T cells. Study summary: Blood samples, up to 180 mL, came from multiple time points, except two leukapheresis donors sampled once.

Cells were stimulated with overlapping HIV-1 Gag 15-mer peptides. Sorting selected CD4+ T cells upregulating both CD40 ligand and CD69. This was the immunoSEQ version 4 assay in survey mode. Measured with immunoSEQ multiplex PCR; TCRdb has only the in-frame clones, and not every one. The repertoire holds about 14,000 clones, with around 66% as singletons. CDR1 is MNHEY, CDR2 SVGAGI, per germline. V lost 6 bases, J lost 7 bases, and 12 bases lay in between. The CDR3 spans 13 residues. With regard to this clone: Its antigen is not known.

The chain recombines TRBV6-5 with TRBJ1-4, with unresolved D. This clonotype originated in an adult man with HIV who was CMV-seropositive. Sequences were derived from CD4+ T cells sorted from PBMCs after roughly 18-hour stimulation, sampled from a patient who received antiretroviral therapy. The CDR3 sequence is CASRTRRGEKLFF. CDR3 coding DNA: TGTGCCAGCAGGACAAGACGGGGTGAAAAACTGTTTTTT.